This passage covers 30 T cell receptor beta chains from one sample sequenced in a study of shared clonotypes between healthy human individuals. Sequencing used immunoSEQ multiplex PCR; TCRdb keeps in-frame clones, though not all of them. Among 2.5 million or so clones listed, around nine tenths were seen once. Sequences were obtained from naive CD4+ T cells sorted from blood. Subset noted: CD45RA+ positively selected. These receptors were obtained from a man aged 18 to 30 in good health.

Comments on this clone: The identical CDR3 is also encoded by other nucleotide sequences in the sample. V gene TRBV2 combines with J gene TRBJ2-7, with 7 positions matching TRBD1. In germline, CDR1 is SNHLY, CDR2 FYNNEI. Trimming at V came to 7 bases and at J to 3 bases, leaving 3 bases not matched to a gene. CDR3 size: 12 residues. The CDR3 bases are TGTGCCAGCAAGAGGGACAGCTACGAGCAGTACTTC. Encoded protein: CASKRDSYEQYF.

The V gene is TRBV6-1, the J gene TRBJ1-1, with D hard to call. Germline CDR1 MNHNS, CDR2 SASEGT. V was shortened by 1 base and J by 0 bases, with 12 bases between the two germline ends. This CDR3 contains 16 residues. The CDR3 sequence is CASSEGGGLVNTEAFF. CDR3 nucleotides: TGTGCCAGCAGTGAAGGGGGAGGTTTGGTGAACACTGAAGCTTTCTTT.

The V and J genes are TRBV6-5 and TRBJ1-6, with a tentative D call TRBD1 (5 bases). Germline V lookup: CDR1 MNHEY, CDR2 SVGAGI. This CDR3 is 14 amino acids long. Trimming removed 4 bases at V and 9 bases at J, with 13 bases between. CDR3 in DNA: TGTGCCAGCAGTTCCCCAGGGAGAGGTTCACCCCTCCACTTT. It is translated as CASSSPGRGSPLHF.

V is TRBV15 and J is TRBJ2-1; D unresolved. The ends were cut back, 1 base at V and 5 bases at J, with 12 bases in the middle. CDR1 is LNHNV, CDR2 YYDKDF, per germline (reference sequence). The CDR3 has 15 amino acids. The CDR3 here is CATSRGIGKNNEQFF. CDR3 nucleotide sequence: TGTGCCACCAGCAGAGGTATAGGCAAAAACAATGAGCAGTTCTTC.

About this clone: Other DNA variants within this sample encode the same CDR3. The rearrangement links TRBV7-2 to TRBJ1-6; TRBD1 aligns across 11 bases. The germline V gene has CDR1 SGHTA and CDR2 FQGNSA. The length of the CDR3 is 15 residues. With 1 base clipped from V and 10 bases from J, the junction kept 3 bases outside the gene matches. The CDR3 sequence: CASSLVGTGGSPLHF. CDR3 sequence (DNA): TGTGCCAGCAGCTTAGTGGGGACAGGGGGGTCACCCCTCCACTTT. Supplemented by reference TRBV7-2 and TRBJ1-6, the full variable domain reads GAGVSQSPSNKVTEKGKDVELRCDPISGHTALYWYRQSLGQGLEFLIYFQGNSAPDKSGLPSDRFSAERTGGSVSTLTIQRTQQEDSAVYLCASSLVGTGGSPLHFGNGTRLTVT.

The rearrangement joins TRBV9 to TRBJ2-2, with D possibly being TRBD2 (6 bases). V lost 5 bases, J lost 7 bases, and 18 bases lay in between. Germline CDR1 reads SGDLS; CDR2 reads YYNGEE. The CDR3 length is 15 residues. CDR3 nucleotide sequence: TGTGCCAGCAGGCCGGCTAGCGAGGGCGGCGGGGAGCTGTTTTTT. Translated: CASRPASEGGGELFF.

Regarding this clone: At the DNA level, this CDR3 is encoded by other sequences in the same sample as well. The chain carries TRBV11-2 and TRBJ1-5; D is ambiguous. This CDR3 region has 13 residues. The V end was cut by 0 bases, the J end by 7 bases, with 7 bases between. CDR1 and CDR2 (germline): SGHAT, FQNNGV. CDR3 in amino acids: CASSLDLAQPQHF. As DNA, the CDR3 is TGTGCCAGCAGCTTAGATCTCGCCCAGCCCCAGCATTTT.

V gene TRBV5-4 combines with J gene TRBJ2-3; D perhaps matches TRBD2 (6 bases). Trimming removed 1 base from V and 0 bases from J, with 12 bases in between. Germline lookup yields CDR1 SGHNT and CDR2 YYREEE (reference sequence). The CDR3 extends over 16 amino acids. The CDR3 loop is CASSLIGGSSTDTQYF. CDR3 coding DNA: TGTGCCAGCAGCTTGATTGGGGGGTCTAGCACAGATACGCAGTATTTT.

The gene calls are TRBV29-1 and TRBJ2-3; possible D gene TRBD1, 6 bases. The CDR3 covers 14 residues. V lost 1 base and J lost 0, with 8 bases in between. CDR1 and CDR2 from the germline V gene are SQVTM and ANQGSEA. CDR3 DNA sequence: TGCAGCGTTGAAGGGACAGTTAGCACAGATACGCAGTATTTT. As protein: CSVEGTVSTDTQYF.

The chain links TRBV6-5 to TRBJ1-5; TRBD1 might be the D (6 bases). Deletions cut 6 bases from V and 3 bases from J, with 15 bases between. Germline V lookup: CDR1 MNHEY, CDR2 SVGAGI. The CDR3 consists of 15 residues. The CDR3 is CASRQIGQTNQPQHF. DNA for the CDR3: TGTGCCAGCAGACAAATCGGACAGACCAATCAGCCCCAGCATTTT.

The chain is built from TRBV23-1 and TRBJ2-7; 7 nucleotides align to TRBD1. TRBV23-1 is an ORF, with its function uncertain. The CDR3 spans 13 residues. The V segment lost 7 bases and the J segment 4 bases; nucleotides outside the gene matches: 7. CDR3 sequence reads: CASKPGGSYEQYF. CDR3 DNA sequence: TGCGCCAGCAAGCCAGGGGGTTCGTACGAGCAGTACTTC.

Note on this clone: The sample carries other DNA sequences with the same CDR3. The chain carries TRBV19 and TRBJ1-1, with D maybe TRBD1 (5 bases). V was trimmed by 3 bases and J by 1 base, leaving 9 bases between them. The CDR3 is 14 residues long. CDR1 and CDR2 from the germline V gene are LNHDA and SQIVND (reference sequence). CDR3 in amino acids: CASSMGQGNTEAFF. The DNA of the CDR3 is TGTGCCAGTAGTATGGGGCAGGGGAACACTGAAGCTTTCTTT.

The chain carries TRBV11-2 and TRBJ2-7, with D maybe TRBD1 (6 bases). This CDR3 spans 15 amino acids. Trimming took 2 bases from V and 0 from J, leaving 11 bases between them. Germline assignment: CDR1 SGHAT and CDR2 FQNNGV. The CDR3: CASSLKGQLSYEQYF. CDR3 DNA sequence: TGTGCCAGCAGCTTAAAAGGACAGCTCTCCTACGAGCAGTACTTC.

The V call is TRBV19, the J call TRBJ1-5; 7 positions agree with TRBD1. CDR1 is LNHDA, CDR2 SQIVND, per germline (reference sequence). This CDR3 comprises 15 residues. V lost 4 bases to trimming and J lost 3 bases; unmatched junction nucleotides: 6. CDR3 sequence: CASSTRTGVNQPQHF. The DNA for the CDR3 is TGTGCCAGTAGTACCCGGACAGGCGTCAATCAGCCCCAGCATTTT.

This chain joins TRBV6-6 and TRBJ1-4, with 11 nucleotides matching TRBD1. The germline gives CDR1 MNHNY, CDR2 SVGAGI (reference sequence). J lost 8 bases, V lost 6 bases, and 5 bases had no gene match. This CDR3 comprises 14 residues. The CDR3 here is CASSRDRGEEKLFF. The CDR3 DNA reads TGTGCCAGCAGCCGGGACAGGGGGGAAGAAAAACTGTTTTTT.

This clone was recorded only once. The genes are TRBV29-1 and TRBJ2-3; 8 nucleotides line up with TRBD2. V gave up 6 bases and J gave up 2 bases; unmatched junction bases: 13. The CDR3 loop spans 16 amino acids. Germline V gene lookup returns CDR1 SQVTM and CDR2 ANQGSEA. The CDR3 loop is CSVERLAGSYTDTQYF. The DNA for the CDR3 is TGCAGCGTCGAAAGGCTAGCGGGCTCATACACAGATACGCAGTATTTT.

This clone came up once. The gene calls are TRBV11-2 and TRBJ1-5; D is perhaps TRBD1 (5 bases). This CDR3 region has 14 residues. V lost 1 base and J 4 bases, leaving 8 bases between the germline ends. CDR1 is SGHAT and CDR2 is FQNNGV in the germline V gene. This CDR3 is CASSLVGTNQPQHF. Here the CDR3 DNA reads TGTGCCAGCAGCTTAGTAGGGACGAATCAGCCCCAGCATTTT.

J is TRBJ1-2 and V is TRBV5-6; maybe TRBD1 (5 bases). The V end lost 4 bases, the J end lost 8 bases, and 15 bases lay between the germline ends. The CDR3 is 13 residues long. Germline V lookup: CDR1 SGHDT, CDR2 YYEEEE. In DNA, the CDR3 is TGTGCCAGCAGCCGGCCTGCGGGGCGAGGCTACACCTTC. This translates into CASSRPAGRGYTF. Looking up the rest from reference TRBV5-6 and TRBJ1-2 gives the full variable domain: DAGVTQSPTHLIKTRGQQVTLRCSPKSGHDTVSWYQQALGQGPQFIFQYYEEEERQRGNFPDRFSGHQFPNYSSELNVNALLLGDSALYLCASSRPAGRGYTFGSGTRLTVV.

The chain combines TRBV27 with TRBJ1-2, with D maybe TRBD1 (6 bases). This CDR3 spans 14 amino acids. CDR1 MNHEY and CDR2 SMNVEV come from the germline V gene (reference sequence). V was trimmed by 8 bases and J by 1 base, leaving 14 bases between them. The CDR3 is CASSYRDINYGYTF. CDR3 DNA: TGTGCCAGCTCGTACCGGGACATTAACTATGGCTACACCTTC.

This chain links TRBV6-1 with TRBJ2-1, with TRBD1 identical over 8 bases. V lost 5 bases to trimming and J lost 10 bases; unmatched junction nucleotides: 13. The length of the CDR3 is 15 residues. Germline V CDR1 and CDR2: MNHNS, SASEGT. CDR3 coding DNA: TGTGCCAGCAGTTCCACCCTGACAGGGGTTCGAGAGCAGTTCTTC. Translation gives CASSSTLTGVREQFF.

This clone showed up just once. The rearrangement joins TRBV9 to TRBJ2-3; 9 bases agree with TRBD1. The V gene end was trimmed by 3 bases and the J gene end by 2 bases; junction bases not matched to a gene: 4. The CDR3 is made up of 15 amino acids. Germline V CDR1 and CDR2: SGDLS, YYNGEE. The CDR3, as DNA: TGTGCCAGCAGCGACGGGACAGGGACCACAGATACGCAGTATTTT. Protein sequence: CASSDGTGTTDTQYF.

The rearrangement links TRBV10-2 to TRBJ2-7; D uncertain. The ends were cut back, 11 bases at V and 2 bases at J, with 7 bases in the middle. CDR1 is WSHSY and CDR2 is SAAADI in the germline V gene. This CDR3 spans 10 amino acids. CDR3 DNA sequence: TGCGCCGCCGGTGCCTACGAGCAGTACTTC. Amino acid sequence: CAAGAYEQYF.

The V gene is TRBV15, the J gene TRBJ2-3; 7 bases agree with TRBD2. Trimming removed 1 base from V and 6 bases from J; junction bases left unmatched: 4. This CDR3 comprises 14 residues. CDR1 is LNHNV and CDR2 is YYDKDF in the germline V gene (reference sequence). This CDR3 reads CATSRGTSSDTQYF. The DNA of the CDR3 is TGTGCCACCAGCAGAGGGACTAGTTCGGATACGCAGTATTTT.

The chain employs TRBV7-2 and TRBJ2-2, with TRBD1 identical over 9 bases. Germline V gene sequence: CDR1 SGHTA, CDR2 FQGNSA. J gave up 8 bases and V 6 bases, and 13 bases lay outside the gene matches. The CDR3 runs 16 residues. CDR3 protein: CASRRPGQGVVGELFF. The CDR3, as DNA: TGTGCCAGCAGAAGACCGGGACAGGGCGTCGTAGGGGAGCTGTTTTTT.

This clone was seen more than once but under ten times. The chain couples TRBV6-6 to TRBJ1-6; a possible D gene is TRBD1 (6 bases). CDR3 length: 13 amino acids. Deletions cut 7 bases from V and 10 bases from J, with 14 bases between. Germline CDR1 is MNHNY and CDR2 is SVGAGI (reference sequence). The CDR3: CASIRTAESPLHF. The CDR3 DNA reads as TGTGCCAGCATCCGGACAGCGGAATCACCCCTCCACTTT.

This clone was seen more than once but under ten times. The V call is TRBV30, the J call TRBJ1-6; D is unclear. CDR1 and CDR2 from the germline V gene are GTSNPN and SVGIG (reference sequence). The CDR3 is 11 amino acids. V was clipped by 7 bases and J by 8 bases, with 9 bases between them. The CDR3 bases are TGTGCCTACTGGGCCGATTCACCCCTCCACTTT. This encodes CAYWADSPLHF.

V gene TRBV28 combines with J gene TRBJ1-1, with TRBD1 as a possible D gene (5 bases). The CDR3 runs 13 residues. V was trimmed by 7 bases and J by 4 bases, leaving 13 bases between them. From germline, CDR1 is MDHEN and CDR2 SYDVKM. The CDR3 region is CASTQGGGTEAFF. DNA for the CDR3: TGTGCCAGCACCCAGGGTGGGGGCACTGAAGCTTTCTTT. Complete variable domain (other parts from reference TRBV28 and TRBJ1-1): DVKVTQSSRYLVKRTGEKVFLECVQDMDHENMFWYRQDPGLGLRLIYFSYDVKMKEKGDIPEGYSVSREKKERFSLILESASTNQTSMYLCASTQGGGTEAFFGQGTRLTVV.

This clone was observed a single time. The chain is built from TRBV10-3 and TRBJ2-7; D uncertain. CDR1 ENHRY and CDR2 SYGVKD come from the germline V gene. The CDR3 covers 14 residues. V lost 3 bases and J 4 bases, leaving 13 bases between the germline ends. CDR3 in DNA: TGTGCCATCAGTGACCCCGGATCCGGATACGAGCAGTACTTC. It codes for CAISDPGSGYEQYF.

The chain carries TRBV18 and TRBJ2-1, with 8 bases matching TRBD1. Germline-derived CDR1 and CDR2 are KGHSH and LQKENI. CDR3 length equals 15 residues. The V and J ends lost 3 bases and 5 bases, in that order; junction bases with no gene match: 6. DNA for the CDR3: TGTGCCAGCTCACCCACAGGGGGAGGTAACAATGAGCAGTTCTTC. Protein product: CASSPTGGGNNEQFF.

The chain couples TRBV29-1 to TRBJ1-2, with 9 nucleotides matching TRBD1. V gave up 7 bases and J gave up 2 bases; unmatched junction bases: 5. Germline loops: CDR1 SQVTM, CDR2 ANQGSEA. This CDR3 has 13 residues. The CDR3 bases are TGCAGCGCGAGACAGGGGGAGAACTATGGCTACACCTTC. This encodes CSARQGENYGYTF.